This TCR beta chain was sequenced in a study of T cell responses to AZD1222 COVID-19 vaccine. Here immunoSEQ multiplex PCR was the method, and the copy in TCRdb shows in-frame clones only, minus some. The sample contains 90,000 to 120,000 clones, 70% to 90% of which appear only once. This clone occurred a few times. Looked up from germline, CDR1 is SGHAT and CDR2 is FQNNGV. The CDR3 runs to 14 residues. Trimming removed 3 bases from V and 0 bases from J, with 6 bases in between. Second-dose recipients at about 4 or about 12 weeks were treated as one pooled group. Material: peripheral blood, obtained 28 days after the second AZD1222 dose. The V gene is TRBV11-2, the J gene TRBJ1-5, with no clear D. This TCR was recovered from an adult who received the AZD1222 COVID-19 vaccine. CDR3 sequence (DNA): TGTGCCAGCAGCTTGCAGCATAGCAATCAGCCCCAGCATTTT. Translating it yields CASSLQHSNQPQHF.